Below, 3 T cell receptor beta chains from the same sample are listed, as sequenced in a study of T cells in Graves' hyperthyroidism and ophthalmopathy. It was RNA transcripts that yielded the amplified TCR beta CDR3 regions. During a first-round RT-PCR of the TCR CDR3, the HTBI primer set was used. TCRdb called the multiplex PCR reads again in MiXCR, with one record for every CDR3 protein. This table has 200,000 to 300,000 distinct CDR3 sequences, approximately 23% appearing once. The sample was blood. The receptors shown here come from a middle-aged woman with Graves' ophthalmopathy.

The CDR3 here is CAWRGGGRGVYEQYF. As DNA, the CDR3 is TGTGCCTGGAGAGGAGGTGGGAGAGGGGTCTACGAGCAGTACTTC. This chain connects TRBV30 to TRBJ2-7; tentatively, D is TRBD1 or TRBD2 (5 bases each). Between the trimmed V and J ends, which lost 3 bases and 3 bases, there was a span of 18 bases. This CDR3 is built from 15 residues. Germline V CDR1 and CDR2: GTSNPN, SVGIG (reference sequence).

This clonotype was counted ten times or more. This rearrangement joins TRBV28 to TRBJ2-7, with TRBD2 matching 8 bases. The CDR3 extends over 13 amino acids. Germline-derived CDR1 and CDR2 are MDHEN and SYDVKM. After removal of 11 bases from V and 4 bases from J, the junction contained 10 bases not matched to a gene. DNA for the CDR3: TGTGCCTCCCATCGGGGGGGCGAGTACGAGCAGTACTTC. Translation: CASHRGGEYEQYF.

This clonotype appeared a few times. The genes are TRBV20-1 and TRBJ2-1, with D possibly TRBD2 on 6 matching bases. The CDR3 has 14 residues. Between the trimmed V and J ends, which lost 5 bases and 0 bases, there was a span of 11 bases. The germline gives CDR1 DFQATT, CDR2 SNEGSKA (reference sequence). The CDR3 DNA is TGCAGTGCTGCCTCGGGAGACTCCTACAATGAGCAGTTCTTC. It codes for CSAASGDSYNEQFF.